These T cell receptor beta chains were read from a single sample in a study of cytomegalovirus exposure and HLA in healthy donors. Repertoires were generated with immunoSEQ multiplex PCR, while TCRdb's copy carries only in-frame clones and drops some. The table lists some 240,000 clones, about nine tenths of them singletons, with 2% to 2.5% in the top ten. The sample taken for sequencing was PBMCs. These receptors all come from a woman aged 18-29 years in good health and CMV-seropositive. The CDR3 runs from the conserved cysteine through the conserved F or W. Each record gives: V gene, clone size, J gene, D gene, CDR3 DNA, CDR3 protein. A D gene is named only where the DNA matches it firmly. Some rows have no size entry. The others give once, few or many, or a class for an expanded clone.

TRBV28	NA	TRBJ2-7	NA	TGTGCCAGCAGCACAGCCATCTCCTACGAGCAGTACTTC	CASSTAISYEQYF
TRBV11-2	NA	TRBJ2-7	TRBD1	TGTGCCAGCAGCTCTCCTAGGGGCAGGGGGTACGAGCAGTACTTC	CASSSPRGRGYEQYF
TRBV20-1	once	TRBJ2-1	NA	TGCAGTGCTAGAATAGCGGATGAGCAGTTCTTC	CSARIADEQFF
TRBV25-1	medium-sized	TRBJ2-2	TRBD1	TGTGCCAGCAGTGAACCCCCCTTGGACAGGGTGAGGGCCGGGGAGCTGTTTTTT	CASSEPPLDRVRAGELFF
TRBV28	NA	TRBJ1-1	TRBD1	TGTGCCAGCAGTTTAGGACAGGGGAGCACTGAAGCTTTCTTT	CASSLGQGSTEAFF
TRBV28	NA	TRBJ1-2	NA	TGTGCCAGCAGCCCCGCCGGGAGGGCGAACTATGGCTACACCTTC	CASSPAGRANYGYTF
TRBV29-1	NA	TRBJ1-2	NA	TGCAGCGCCGTCGGGACTGCGGGGGATGGCTACACCTTC	CSAVGTAGDGYTF
TRBV9	once	TRBJ1-1	NA	TGTGCCAGCAGCGCCGGGACAATACACACTGAAGCTTTCTTT	CASSAGTIHTEAFF
TRBV6-1	NA	TRBJ2-7	NA	TGTGCCAGCAGGTGGCAGGCTTTTACGTCCTACGAGCAGTACTTC	CASRWQAFTSYEQYF
TRBV6-5	NA	TRBJ2-7	NA	TGTGCCAGCAGTTACTCCCGCGGCTACGAGCAGTACTTC	CASSYSRGYEQYF
TRBV29-1	NA	TRBJ2-1	NA	TGCAGCGTTCCCAGGACAGCAGGCAACAATGAGCAGTTCTTC	CSVPRTAGNNEQFF
TRBV6-6	NA	TRBJ1-3	NA	TGTGCCAGCAGTTACCCCGGGGGGCCAGCTGGAAACACCATATATTTT	CASSYPGGPAGNTIYF
TRBV2	few	TRBJ2-2	NA	TGTGCCAGCAGTGACGTCAGCACCGGGGAGCTGTTTTTT	CASSDVSTGELFF
TRBV30	NA	TRBJ1-5	NA	TGTGCCTGGAGTGGTGGGCTCGGCAATCAGCCCCAGCATTTT	CAWSGGLGNQPQHF
TRBV12-5	NA	TRBJ2-2	NA	TGTGCTAGTGGTTTGGTAGAGTCCGGGGAGCTGTTTTTT	CASGLVESGELFF
TRBV27	NA	TRBJ1-1	NA	TGTGCCAGCAGTTTATCGATAAGAGGGAACACTGAAGCTTTCTTT	CASSLSIRGNTEAFF
TRBV7-9	NA	TRBJ1-4	TRBD1	TGTGCCAGCAGCGTGGACAGGATCGATGGAAAACTGTTTTTT	CASSVDRIDGKLFF
TRBV29-1	NA	TRBJ2-1	TRBD2	TGCAGCGTGGGACTAGCGGGAGACTCTGAGCAGTTCTTC	CSVGLAGDSEQFF
TRBV10-1	NA	TRBJ2-2	NA	TGCGCCAGCAGTAACCTAGAGGGCGGGGAGCTGTTTTTT	CASSNLEGGELFF
TRBV5-8	NA	TRBJ1-5	TRBD1	TGTGCCAGCAGCCGGGACAGGGGTAGTGGTCAGCCCCAGCATTTT	CASSRDRGSGQPQHF
TRBV6-5	NA	TRBJ2-7	TRBD1	TGTGCCAGCAGTTGGGGACAGGGTTTATACGAGCAGTACTTC	CASSWGQGLYEQYF
TRBV7-2	NA	TRBJ2-7	TRBD2	TGTGCCAGCAGCTACTCTAGCGGAACCTACGAGCAGTACTTC	CASSYSSGTYEQYF
TRBV5-1	NA	TRBJ1-1	TRBD1	TGCGCCAGCAGCGCGGGACAGGGAACTGAAGCTTTCTTT	CASSAGQGTEAFF
TRBV2	few	TRBJ1-2	NA	TGTGCCAGCAGTGAAGCCGGGAATTGGCCCGGCGGCTACACCTTC	CASSEAGNWPGGYTF
TRBV27	NA	TRBJ2-7	TRBD1	TGTGCCAGCAGACCGGGACAGGGAATTTCCTACGAGCAGTACTTC	CASRPGQGISYEQYF
TRBV9	NA	TRBJ1-4	TRBD1	TGTGCCAGCAGCCTGGGACAGGGGGCGGGAGCTAATGAAAAACTGTTTTTT	CASSLGQGAGANEKLFF
TRBV6-1	NA	TRBJ2-2	TRBD2	TGTGCCAGCAGTGAATTTAGCGGGAGATTGGTCCGGGAGCTGTTTTTT	CASSEFSGRLVRELFF
TRBV19	NA	TRBJ1-2	NA	TGTGCCAGTAGTATCGGGGGATCCCACTATGGCTACACCTTC	CASSIGGSHYGYTF